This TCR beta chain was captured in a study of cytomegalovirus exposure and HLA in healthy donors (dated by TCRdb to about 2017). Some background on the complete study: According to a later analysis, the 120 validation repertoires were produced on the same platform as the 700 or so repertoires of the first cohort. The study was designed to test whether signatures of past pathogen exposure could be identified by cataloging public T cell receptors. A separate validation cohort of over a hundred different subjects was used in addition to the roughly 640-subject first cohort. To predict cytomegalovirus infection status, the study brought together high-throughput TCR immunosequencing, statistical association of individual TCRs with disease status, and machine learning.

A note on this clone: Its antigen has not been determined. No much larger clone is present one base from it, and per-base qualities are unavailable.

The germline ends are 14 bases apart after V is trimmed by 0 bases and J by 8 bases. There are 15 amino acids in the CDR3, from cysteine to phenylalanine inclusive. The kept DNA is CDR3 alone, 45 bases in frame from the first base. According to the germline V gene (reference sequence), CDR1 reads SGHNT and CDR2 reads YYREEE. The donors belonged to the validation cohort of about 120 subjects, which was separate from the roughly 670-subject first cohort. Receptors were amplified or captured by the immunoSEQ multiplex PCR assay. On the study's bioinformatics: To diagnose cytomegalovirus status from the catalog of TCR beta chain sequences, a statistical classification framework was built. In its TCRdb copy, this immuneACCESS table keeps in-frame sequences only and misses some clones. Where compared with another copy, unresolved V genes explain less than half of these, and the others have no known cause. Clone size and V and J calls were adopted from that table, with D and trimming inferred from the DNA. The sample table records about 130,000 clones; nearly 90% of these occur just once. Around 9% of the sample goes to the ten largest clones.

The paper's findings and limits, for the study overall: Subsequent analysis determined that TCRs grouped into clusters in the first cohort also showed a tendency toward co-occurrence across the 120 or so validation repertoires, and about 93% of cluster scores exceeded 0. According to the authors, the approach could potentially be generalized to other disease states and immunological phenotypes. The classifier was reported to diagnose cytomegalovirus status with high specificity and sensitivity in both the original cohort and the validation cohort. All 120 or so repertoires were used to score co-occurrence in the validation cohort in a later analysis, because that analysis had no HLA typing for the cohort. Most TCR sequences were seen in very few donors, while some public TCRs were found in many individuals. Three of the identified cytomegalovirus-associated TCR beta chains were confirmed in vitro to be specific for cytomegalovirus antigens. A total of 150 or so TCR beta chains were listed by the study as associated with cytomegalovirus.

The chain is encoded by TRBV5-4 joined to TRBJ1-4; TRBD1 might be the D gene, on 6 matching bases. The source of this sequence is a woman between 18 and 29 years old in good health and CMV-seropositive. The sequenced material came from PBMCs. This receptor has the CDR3 CASSLEVGAKEKLFF. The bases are TGTGCCAGCAGCTTGGAGGTGGGGGCGAAAGAAAAACTGTTTTTT.